In this sample, the clone carrying this TCR beta chain turned up many times. Antigen: not known. This sample is part of a study of regulatory T cells in long-lasting Graves disease. Study-level findings and limits: Study was limited to peripheral blood, excluding thyroid tissue.

Time point denoted: persistent/refractory GD, antithyroid drugs over 5 years with positive TRAb. Extracted PBMC RNA gave rise to the TCR library. V trimming: 5 bases; J trimming: 5 bases; junction bases outside the gene matches: 14. The CDR3 has 16 amino acids. CDR1 SEHNR and CDR2 FQNEAQ come from the germline V gene (reference sequence). In building TCR beta libraries, iRepertoire HTBI primers were used together with Arm-PCR of CDR3 regions. One entry per CDR3 protein results from TCRdb running MiXCR on the multiplex PCR reads. Of about 430,000 distinct CDR3 sequences listed, over 20% are singletons.

Specimen: peripheral blood mononuclear cells (PBMCs), collected when the disease was refractory, from a patient treated with antithyroid drugs. The clonotype comes from a female donor with Graves disease. The J gene is TRBJ2-5, the V gene TRBV7-9; 7 nucleotides line up with TRBD1. The CDR3 DNA reads TGTGCCAGCAGCCCACCCGAGACAGGGATGGAGGAGACCCAGTACTTC. Translated, it gives CASSPPETGMEETQYF.